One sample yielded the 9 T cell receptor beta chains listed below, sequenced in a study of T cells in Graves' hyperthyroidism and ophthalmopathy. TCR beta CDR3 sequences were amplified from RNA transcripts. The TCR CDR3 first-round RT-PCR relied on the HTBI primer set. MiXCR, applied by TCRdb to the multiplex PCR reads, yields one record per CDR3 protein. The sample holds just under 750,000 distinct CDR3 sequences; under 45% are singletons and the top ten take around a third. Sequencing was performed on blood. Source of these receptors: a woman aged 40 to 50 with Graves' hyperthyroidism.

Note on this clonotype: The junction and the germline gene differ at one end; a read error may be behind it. The CDR3 DNA reads as TGTGCCAGCAGCTTAGAGGACAGGGGGTATTCACCCCTCCACTTT. This sequence encodes CASSLEDRGYSPLHF. This rearrangement joins TRBV12-3 or TRBV12-4 to TRBJ1-6; the match to TRBD1 covers 10 bases. The CDR3 is 15 amino acids.

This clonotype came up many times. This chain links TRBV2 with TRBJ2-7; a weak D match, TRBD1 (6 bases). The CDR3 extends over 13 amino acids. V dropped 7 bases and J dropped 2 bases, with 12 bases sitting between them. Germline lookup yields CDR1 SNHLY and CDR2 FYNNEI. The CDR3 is CASTDRSTYEQYF. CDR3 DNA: TGTGCCAGCACGGACAGATCCACCTACGAGCAGTACTTC.

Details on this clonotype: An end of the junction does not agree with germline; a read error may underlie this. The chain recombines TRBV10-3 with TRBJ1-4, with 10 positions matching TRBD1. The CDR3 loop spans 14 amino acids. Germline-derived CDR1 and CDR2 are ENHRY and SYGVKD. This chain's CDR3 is CASSYDRGREKLFF. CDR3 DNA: TGTGCCAGCAGTTATGACAGGGGGCGAGAAAAACTGTTTTTT.

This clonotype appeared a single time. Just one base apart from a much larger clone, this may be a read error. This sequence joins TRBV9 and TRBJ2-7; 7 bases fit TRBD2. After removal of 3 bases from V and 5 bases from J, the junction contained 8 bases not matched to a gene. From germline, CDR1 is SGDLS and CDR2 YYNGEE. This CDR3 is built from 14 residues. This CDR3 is CASSARLARDEQYF. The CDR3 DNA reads TGTGCCAGCAGCGCGCGACTAGCCCGGGACGAGCAGTACTTC.

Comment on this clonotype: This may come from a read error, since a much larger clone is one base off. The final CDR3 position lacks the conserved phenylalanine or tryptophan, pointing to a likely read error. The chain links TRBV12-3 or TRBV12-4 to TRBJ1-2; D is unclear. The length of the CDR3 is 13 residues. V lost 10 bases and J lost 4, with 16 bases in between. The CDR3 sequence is CATPAGDSYGYTL. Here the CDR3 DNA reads TGTGCCACCCCGGCAGGAGACTCCTATGGCTACACCCTC.

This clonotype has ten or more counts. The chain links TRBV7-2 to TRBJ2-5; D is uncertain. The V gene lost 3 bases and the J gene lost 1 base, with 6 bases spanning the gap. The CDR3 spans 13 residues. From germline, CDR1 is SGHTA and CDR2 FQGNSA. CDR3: CASSLVGQETQYF. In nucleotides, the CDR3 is TGTGCCAGCAGCTTGGTGGGCCAAGAGACCCAGTACTTC.

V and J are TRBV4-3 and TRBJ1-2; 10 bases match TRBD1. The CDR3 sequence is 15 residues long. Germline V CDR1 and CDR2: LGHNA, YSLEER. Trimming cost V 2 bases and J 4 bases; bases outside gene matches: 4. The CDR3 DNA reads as TGCGCCAGCAGCCAACGACAGGGGGCAACCTATGGCTACACCTTC. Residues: CASSQRQGATYGYTF.

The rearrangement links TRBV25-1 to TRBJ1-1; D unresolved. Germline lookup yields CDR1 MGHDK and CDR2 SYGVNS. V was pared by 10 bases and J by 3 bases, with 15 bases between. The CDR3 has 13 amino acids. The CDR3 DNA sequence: TGTGCCACCTCCGATGGGATCGACACTGAAGCTTTCTTT. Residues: CATSDGIDTEAFF.

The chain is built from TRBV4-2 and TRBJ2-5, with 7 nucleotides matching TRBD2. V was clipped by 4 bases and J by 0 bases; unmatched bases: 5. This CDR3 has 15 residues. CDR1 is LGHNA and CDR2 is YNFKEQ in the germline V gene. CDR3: CASSPGGRYQETQYF. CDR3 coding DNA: TGTGCCAGCAGCCCGGGGGGACGTTACCAAGAGACCCAGTACTTC.